This T cell receptor beta chain was recorded in a study of blood T cell repertoires in COVID-19. Turning to the study itself: Sites across the United States, Italy and Spain contributed samples from acute and convalescent COVID-19. T cells, B-cell-depleted T cells, or PBMCs supplied cDNA or gDNA.

A Seattle source enrolled patients during active infection and followed them longitudinally. Original processing notes: Amplification of reference gene primers provided the estimated nucleated cell counts. Profiling relied on immunoSEQ multiplex PCR, and the TCRdb table lists in-frame clones only, not all of them. V and J calls and clone size follow that table, whereas D and trimming were derived from the DNA. This sample has hundreds of thousands of clones, with approximately 92% found just once. Looked up from germline, CDR1 is SNHLY and CDR2 is FYNNEI. Trimming removed 7 bases from V and 6 bases from J, with 10 bases in between. The CDR3 has 12 residues.

This clonotype was sampled from a man aged 18 to 35 with COVID-19, enrolled during active disease. The specimen sequenced was peripheral blood. The V call is TRBV2, the J call TRBJ2-1, with a weak D call TRBD1 (5 bases). CDR3 loop: CASKRGANEQFF. The CDR3 nucleotides read TGTGCCAGCAAGCGTGGGGCCAATGAGCAGTTCTTC.